This T cell receptor (beta chain) appears in the sequencing data of a study of blood T cell repertoires in COVID-19. Study-level background: Researchers got acute and convalescent COVID-19 samples from the United States, Italy and Spain. The analysed material was cDNA or gDNA that came from T cells, B-cell-depleted T cells, or PBMCs.

V lost 2 bases and J 3 bases, leaving 5 bases between the germline ends. The CDR3 loop spans 12 amino acids. In germline, CDR1 is SGHAT, CDR2 FQNNGV. How the authors handled the data: Quantification of nucleated cells was approximated via reference gene primer amplification. Profiled with immunoSEQ multiplex PCR; TCRdb holds only in-frame clones, not every one. Clonal size and the V and J genes are those of that table, whereas D and trimming came from the DNA. The data show about 73,000 clones, with roughly 84% seen just once and roughly 2.5% held by the top ten. Sequencing was carried out using peripheral blood. This receptor was obtained from an elderly man with active or convalescent COVID-19. The chain links TRBV11-2 to TRBJ2-7; D unresolved. The CDR3 protein is CASSLSLYEQYF. In DNA form, the CDR3 reads TGTGCCAGCAGCTTATCCCTCTACGAGCAGTACTTC.